The clone carrying this TCR beta chain was seen more than once but under ten times. Antigen unknown. The sample comes from a study of T-cell memory formation after mild COVID-19. Study overall: The TCR clusters were mostly specific to one donor.

TCRdb processed the 5' RACE reads anew with MiXCR; each CDR3 protein has one entry. The data contain 300,000 to 400,000 distinct CDR3 sequences, more than 15% of them seen just once; the ten biggest clones take up about 20%. This CDR3 is built from 13 residues. Germline CDR1 and CDR2: LNHNV and YYDKDF (reference sequence). V shed 0 bases and J shed 10 bases, with 10 bases lying between them. The study, taken as a whole, reports: Some SARS-CoV-2-responding clones were already detected in memory before infection. Clones contracting over day 15 to 85 were CD4/CD8 balanced, with later expanders leaning CD4+. Researchers could not confirm that second-wave clones peaking on day 37 targeted SARS-CoV-2.

The rearrangement joins TRBV15 to TRBJ2-1, with TRBD2 as a possible D gene (6 bases). The material sequenced was PBMCs or a T cell subset sorted from them (not recorded which). This receptor was taken from a man aged 18 to 29 who had mild COVID-19 (a few samples of this study predate the infection). Cell type and time point are not known. CDR3 bases: TGTGCCACCAGCAGAGATTCTGGGAGGGAGCAGTTCTTC. This translates into CATSRDSGREQFF.